The next 2 T cell receptor beta chains were all read from a single sample in a study of beta chain features in type 1 diabetes. Study-level points and caveats: Within each of all four CD4+ subsets, Type 1 diabetes patients had TCRB CDR3s that were moderately but significantly shorter.

These TCRs' antigens remain unknown. Expressed TCRB transcripts got sequenced, as all isolated RNA was reverse transcribed. The table came from immunoSEQ multiplex PCR; TCRdb's copy has only in-frame clones and leaves some out. The sample contains over 150,000 clones, 10% of which appear only once. Specimen: central memory CD4+ T cells from blood. The receptors were sampled from a man aged 25-45 years with type 1 diabetes.

This clone came up a few times. The chain uses TRBV19 and TRBJ2-1, with 8 bases fitting TRBD2. This CDR3 has 14 amino acids. V lost 7 bases to trimming and J lost 4 bases; unmatched junction nucleotides: 6. CDR1 and CDR2 from the germline V gene are LNHDA and SQIVND (reference sequence). Written as DNA, the CDR3 is TGTGCCAGTACCACAAGCGGGGGTTACAATGAGCAGTTCTTC. It is translated as CASTTSGGYNEQFF.

This clone was counted a few times. The V call is TRBV9, the J call TRBJ1-2; the D gene is possibly TRBD1 (5 bases). The V end lost 3 bases, the J end lost 2 bases, and 11 bases lay between the germline ends. Germline V lookup: CDR1 SGDLS, CDR2 YYNGEE. The CDR3 is 14 amino acids. The CDR3 DNA sequence: TGTGCCAGCAGCGAGGCAGGGAGGAACTATGGCTACACCTTC. Translated: CASSEAGRNYGYTF.